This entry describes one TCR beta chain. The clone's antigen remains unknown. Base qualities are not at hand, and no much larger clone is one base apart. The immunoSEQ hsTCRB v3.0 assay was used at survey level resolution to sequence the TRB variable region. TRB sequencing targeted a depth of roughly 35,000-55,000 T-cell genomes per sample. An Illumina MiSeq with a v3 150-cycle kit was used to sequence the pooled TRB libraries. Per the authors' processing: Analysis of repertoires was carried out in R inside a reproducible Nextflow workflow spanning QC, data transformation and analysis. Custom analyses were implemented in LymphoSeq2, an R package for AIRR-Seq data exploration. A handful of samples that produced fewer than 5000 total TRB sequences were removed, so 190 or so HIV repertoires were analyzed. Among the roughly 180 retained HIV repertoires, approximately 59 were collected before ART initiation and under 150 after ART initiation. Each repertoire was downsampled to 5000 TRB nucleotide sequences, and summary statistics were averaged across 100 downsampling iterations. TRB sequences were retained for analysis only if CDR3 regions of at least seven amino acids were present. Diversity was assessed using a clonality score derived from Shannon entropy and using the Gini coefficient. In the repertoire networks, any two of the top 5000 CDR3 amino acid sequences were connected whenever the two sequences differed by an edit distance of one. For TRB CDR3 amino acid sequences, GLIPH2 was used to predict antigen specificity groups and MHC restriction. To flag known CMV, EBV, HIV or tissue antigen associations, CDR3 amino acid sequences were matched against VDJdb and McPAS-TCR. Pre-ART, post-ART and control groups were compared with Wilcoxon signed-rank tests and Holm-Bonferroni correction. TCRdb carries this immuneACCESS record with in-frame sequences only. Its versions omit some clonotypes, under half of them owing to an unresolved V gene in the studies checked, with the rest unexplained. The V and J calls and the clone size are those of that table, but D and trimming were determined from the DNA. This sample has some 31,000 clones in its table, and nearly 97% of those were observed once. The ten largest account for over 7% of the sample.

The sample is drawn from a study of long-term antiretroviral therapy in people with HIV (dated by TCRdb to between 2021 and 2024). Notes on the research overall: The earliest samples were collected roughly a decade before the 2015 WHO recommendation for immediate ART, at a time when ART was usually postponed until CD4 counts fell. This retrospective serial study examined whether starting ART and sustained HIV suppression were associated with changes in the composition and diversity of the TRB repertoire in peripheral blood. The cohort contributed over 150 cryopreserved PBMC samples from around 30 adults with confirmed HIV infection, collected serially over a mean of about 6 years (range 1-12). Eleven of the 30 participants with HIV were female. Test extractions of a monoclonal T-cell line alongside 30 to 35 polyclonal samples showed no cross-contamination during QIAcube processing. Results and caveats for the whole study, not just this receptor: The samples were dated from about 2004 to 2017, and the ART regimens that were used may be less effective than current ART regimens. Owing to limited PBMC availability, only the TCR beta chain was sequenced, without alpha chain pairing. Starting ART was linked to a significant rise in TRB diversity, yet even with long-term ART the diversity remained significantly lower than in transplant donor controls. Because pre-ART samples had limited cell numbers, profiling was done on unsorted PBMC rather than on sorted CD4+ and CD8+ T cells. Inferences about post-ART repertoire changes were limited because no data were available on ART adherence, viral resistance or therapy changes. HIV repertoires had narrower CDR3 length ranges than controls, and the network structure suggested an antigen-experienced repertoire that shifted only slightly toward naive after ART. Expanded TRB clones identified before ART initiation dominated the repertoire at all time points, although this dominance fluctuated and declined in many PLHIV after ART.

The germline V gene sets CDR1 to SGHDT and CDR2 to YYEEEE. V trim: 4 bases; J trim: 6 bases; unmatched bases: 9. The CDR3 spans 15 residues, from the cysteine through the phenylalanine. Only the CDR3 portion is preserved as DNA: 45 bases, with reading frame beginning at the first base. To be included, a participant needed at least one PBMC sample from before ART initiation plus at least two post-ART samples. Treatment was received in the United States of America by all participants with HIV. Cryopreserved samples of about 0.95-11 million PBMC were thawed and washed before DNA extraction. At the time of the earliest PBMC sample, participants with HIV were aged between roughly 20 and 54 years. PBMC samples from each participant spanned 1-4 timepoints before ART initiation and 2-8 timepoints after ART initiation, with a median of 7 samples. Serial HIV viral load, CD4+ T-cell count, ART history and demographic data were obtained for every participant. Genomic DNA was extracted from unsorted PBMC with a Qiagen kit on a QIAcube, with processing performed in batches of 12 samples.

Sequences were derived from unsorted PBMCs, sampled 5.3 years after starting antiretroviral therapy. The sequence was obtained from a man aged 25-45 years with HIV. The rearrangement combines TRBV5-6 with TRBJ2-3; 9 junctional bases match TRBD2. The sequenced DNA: TGTGCCAGCAGCCCGGAGGGCGGGAGGGTGGATACGCAGTATTTT. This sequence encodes CASSPEGGRVDTQYF.